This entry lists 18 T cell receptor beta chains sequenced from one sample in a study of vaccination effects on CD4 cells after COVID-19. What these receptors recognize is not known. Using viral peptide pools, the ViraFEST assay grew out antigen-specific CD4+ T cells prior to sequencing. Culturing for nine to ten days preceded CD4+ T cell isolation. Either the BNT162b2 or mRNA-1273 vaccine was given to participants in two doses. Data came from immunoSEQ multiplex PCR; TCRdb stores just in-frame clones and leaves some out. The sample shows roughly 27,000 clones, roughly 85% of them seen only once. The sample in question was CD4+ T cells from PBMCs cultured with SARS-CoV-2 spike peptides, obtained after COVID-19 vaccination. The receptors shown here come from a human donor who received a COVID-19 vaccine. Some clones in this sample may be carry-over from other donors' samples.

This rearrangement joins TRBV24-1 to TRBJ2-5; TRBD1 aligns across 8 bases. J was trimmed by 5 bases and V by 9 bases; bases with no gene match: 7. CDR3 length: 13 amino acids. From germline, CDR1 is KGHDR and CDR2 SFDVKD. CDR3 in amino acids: CATAGGAAETQYF. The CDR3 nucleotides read TGTGCCACCGCAGGGGGCGCAGCGGAGACCCAGTACTTC.

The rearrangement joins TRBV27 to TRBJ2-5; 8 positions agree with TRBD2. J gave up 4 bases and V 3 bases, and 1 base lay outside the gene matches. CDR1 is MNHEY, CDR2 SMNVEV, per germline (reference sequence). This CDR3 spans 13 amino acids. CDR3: CASSFREGETQYF. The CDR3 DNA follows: TGTGCCAGCAGTTTCCGGGAGGGAGAGACCCAGTACTTC.

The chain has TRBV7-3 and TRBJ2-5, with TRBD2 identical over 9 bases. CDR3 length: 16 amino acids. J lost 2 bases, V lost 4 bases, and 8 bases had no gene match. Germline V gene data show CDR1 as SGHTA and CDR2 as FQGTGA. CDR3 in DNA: TGTGCCAGCAGCTCAGGGCGGGGGGGCTTACAAGAGACCCAGTACTTC. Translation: CASSSGRGGLQETQYF.

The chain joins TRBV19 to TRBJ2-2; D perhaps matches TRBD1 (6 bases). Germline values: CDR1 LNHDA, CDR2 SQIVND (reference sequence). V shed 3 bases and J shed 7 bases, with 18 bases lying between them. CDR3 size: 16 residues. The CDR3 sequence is CASSILSGTLHGELFF. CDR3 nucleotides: TGTGCCAGTAGTATCCTCTCCGGGACATTACACGGGGAGCTGTTTTTT.

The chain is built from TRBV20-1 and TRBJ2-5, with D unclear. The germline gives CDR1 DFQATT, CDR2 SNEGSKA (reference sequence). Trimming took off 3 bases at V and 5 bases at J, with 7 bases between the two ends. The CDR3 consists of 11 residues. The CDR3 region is CSARSTETQYF. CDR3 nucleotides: TGCAGTGCTAGGTCGACGGAGACCCAGTACTTC.

The CDR3 reads CSVEDNRRYSTEAFF. CDR3 nucleotides: TGCAGCGTTGAAGATAACAGGCGATACAGCACTGAAGCTTTCTTT. This rearrangement joins TRBV29-1 to TRBJ1-1, with D perhaps matching TRBD1 (5 bases). This CDR3 has 15 amino acids. Between the trimmed V and J ends, which lost 0 bases and 4 bases, there was a span of 15 bases. Germline V gene lookup returns CDR1 SQVTM and CDR2 ANQGSEA.

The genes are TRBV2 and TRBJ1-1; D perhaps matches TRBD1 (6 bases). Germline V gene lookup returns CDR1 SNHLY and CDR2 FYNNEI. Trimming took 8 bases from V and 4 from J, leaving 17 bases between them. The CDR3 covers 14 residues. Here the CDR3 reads CASVIGTTSTEAFF. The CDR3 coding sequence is TGTGCCAGCGTAATCGGGACAACAAGCACTGAAGCTTTCTTT.

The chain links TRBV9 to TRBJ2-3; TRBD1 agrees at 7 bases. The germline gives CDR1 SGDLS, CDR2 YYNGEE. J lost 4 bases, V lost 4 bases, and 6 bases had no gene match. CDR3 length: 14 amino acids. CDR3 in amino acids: CASSPHRGADTQYF. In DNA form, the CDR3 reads TGTGCCAGCAGCCCGCACAGGGGAGCAGATACGCAGTATTTT.

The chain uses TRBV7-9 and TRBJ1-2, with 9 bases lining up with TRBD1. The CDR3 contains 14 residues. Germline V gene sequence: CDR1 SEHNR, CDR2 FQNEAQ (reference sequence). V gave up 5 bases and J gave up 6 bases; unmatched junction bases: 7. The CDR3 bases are TGTGCCAGCAGCGCGGACCGGGACAGGGATGGCTACACCTTC. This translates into CASSADRDRDGYTF.

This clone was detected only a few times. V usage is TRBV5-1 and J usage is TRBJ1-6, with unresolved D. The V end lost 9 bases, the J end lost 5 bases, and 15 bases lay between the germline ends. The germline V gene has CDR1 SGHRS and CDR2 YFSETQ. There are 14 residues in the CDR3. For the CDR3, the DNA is TGCGCCACTGCCCCGGGGTTGCATAATTCACCCCTCCACTTT. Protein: CATAPGLHNSPLHF.

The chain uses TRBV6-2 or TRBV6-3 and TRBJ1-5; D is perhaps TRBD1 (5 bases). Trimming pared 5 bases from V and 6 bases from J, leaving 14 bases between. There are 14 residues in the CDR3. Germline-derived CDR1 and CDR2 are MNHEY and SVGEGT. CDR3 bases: TGTGCCAGCAGTCAATCACAGGTCTCTCAGCCCCAGCATTTT. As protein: CASSQSQVSQPQHF.

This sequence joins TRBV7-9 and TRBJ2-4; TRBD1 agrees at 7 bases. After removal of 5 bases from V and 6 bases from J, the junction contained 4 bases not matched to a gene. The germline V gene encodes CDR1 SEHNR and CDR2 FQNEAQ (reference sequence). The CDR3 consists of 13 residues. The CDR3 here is CASSQSGGNIQYF. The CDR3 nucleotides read TGTGCCAGCAGCCAGTCAGGGGGAAACATTCAGTACTTC.

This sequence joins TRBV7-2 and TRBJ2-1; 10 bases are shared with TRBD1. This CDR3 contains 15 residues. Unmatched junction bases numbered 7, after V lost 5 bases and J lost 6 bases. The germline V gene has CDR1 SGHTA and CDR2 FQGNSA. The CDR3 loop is CASSGLRDRGNEQFF. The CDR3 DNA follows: TGTGCCAGCAGCGGCCTCCGGGACAGGGGCAATGAGCAGTTCTTC.

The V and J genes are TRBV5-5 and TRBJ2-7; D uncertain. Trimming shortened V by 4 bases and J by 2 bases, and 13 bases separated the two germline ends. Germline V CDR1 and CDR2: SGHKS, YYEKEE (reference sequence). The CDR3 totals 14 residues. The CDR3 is CASSAPDVAYEQYV. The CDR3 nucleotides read TGTGCCAGCAGCGCGCCAGACGTAGCCTACGAGCAGTACGTC.

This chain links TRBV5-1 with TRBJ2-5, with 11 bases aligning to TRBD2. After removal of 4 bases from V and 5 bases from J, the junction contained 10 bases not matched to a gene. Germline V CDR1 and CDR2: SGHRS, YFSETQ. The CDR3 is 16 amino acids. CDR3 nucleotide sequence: TGCGCCAGCAGCACGGACCCGACTAGCGGGGTTGAGACCCAGTACTTC. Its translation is CASSTDPTSGVETQYF.

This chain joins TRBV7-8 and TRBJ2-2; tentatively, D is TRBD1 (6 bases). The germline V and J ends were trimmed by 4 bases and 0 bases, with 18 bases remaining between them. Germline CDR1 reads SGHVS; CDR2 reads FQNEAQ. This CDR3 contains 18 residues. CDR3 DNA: TGTGCCAGCAGCTCAAAACAAAGGACAGTTCCGAACACCGGGGAGCTGTTTTTT. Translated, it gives CASSSKQRTVPNTGELFF. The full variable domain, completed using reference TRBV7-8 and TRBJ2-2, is GAGVSQSPRYKVAKRGQDVALRCDPISGHVSLFWYQQALGQGPEFLTYFQNEAQLDKSGLPSDRFFAERPEGSVSTLKIQRTQQEDSAVYLCASSSKQRTVPNTGELFFGEGSRLTVL.

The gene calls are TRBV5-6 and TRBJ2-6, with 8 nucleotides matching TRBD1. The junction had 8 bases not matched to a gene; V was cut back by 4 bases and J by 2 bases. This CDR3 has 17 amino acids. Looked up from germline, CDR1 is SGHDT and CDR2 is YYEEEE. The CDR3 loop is CASSRWTGMAGANVLTF. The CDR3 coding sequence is TGTGCCAGCAGCCGCTGGACAGGGATGGCTGGGGCCAACGTCCTGACTTTC.

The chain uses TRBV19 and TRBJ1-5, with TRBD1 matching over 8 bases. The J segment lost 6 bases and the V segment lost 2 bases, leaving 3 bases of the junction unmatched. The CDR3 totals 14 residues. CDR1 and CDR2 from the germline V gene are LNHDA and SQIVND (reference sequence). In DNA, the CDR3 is TGTGCCAGTAGTATACAGGGGGCCGGTCAGCCCCAGCATTTT. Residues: CASSIQGAGQPQHF.